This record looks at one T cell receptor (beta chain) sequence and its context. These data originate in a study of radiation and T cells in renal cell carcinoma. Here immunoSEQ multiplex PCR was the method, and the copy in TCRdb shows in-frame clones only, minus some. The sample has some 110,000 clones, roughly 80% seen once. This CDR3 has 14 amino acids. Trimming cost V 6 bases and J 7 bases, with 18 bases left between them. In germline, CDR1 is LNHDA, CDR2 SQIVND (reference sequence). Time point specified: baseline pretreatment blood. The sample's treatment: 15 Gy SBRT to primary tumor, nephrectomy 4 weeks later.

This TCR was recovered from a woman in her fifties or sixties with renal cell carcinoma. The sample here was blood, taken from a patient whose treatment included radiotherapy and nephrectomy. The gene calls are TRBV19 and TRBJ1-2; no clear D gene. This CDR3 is CASRIPGGWRGYTF. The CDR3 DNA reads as TGTGCCAGTAGGATACCGGGAGGCTGGCGTGGCTACACCTTC.